The rows below give T cell receptor beta chains drawn from one sample of a study of blood T cell repertoires in COVID-19. Here immunoSEQ multiplex PCR was the method, and the copy in TCRdb shows in-frame clones only, minus some. Of about 140,000 clones listed, around 90% are singletons. Sequences were obtained from peripheral blood. These TCRs come from a woman of 80 years or more with acute or convalescent COVID-19. CDR3s include the opening cysteine and the closing phenylalanine or tryptophan. The order of the fields is clone size, D gene, V gene, J gene, CDR3 protein, CDR3 DNA. The D gene is left open where the match is weak. Where a row states a size, it is once, few, many or the class of an expanded clone; other rows omit it.

>NA|TRBD2|TRBV11-2|TRBJ2-1
CASSPSLAGGYNEQFF
TGTGCCAGCAGCCCATCGCTAGCGGGGGGGTACAATGAGCAGTTCTTC
>once|NA|TRBV5-1|TRBJ2-5
CASSFGGPETQYF
TGCGCCAGCAGCTTCGGAGGCCCCGAGACCCAGTACTTC
>NA|TRBD1|TRBV18|TRBJ1-3
CASSPLTGGSGNTIYF
TGTGCCAGCTCACCACTGACAGGGGGCTCTGGAAACACCATATATTTT
>NA|TRBD1|TRBV5-1|TRBJ2-2
CASSLRDRGSGELFF
TGCGCCAGCAGCCTCCGGGACAGGGGGTCCGGGGAGCTGTTTTTT
>NA|NA|TRBV6-6|TRBJ1-1
CATADRQVNTEAFF
TGTGCCACGGCGGACCGACAGGTGAACACTGAAGCTTTCTTT
>NA|NA|TRBV6-1|TRBJ2-7
CASSEAGRFYEQYF
TGTGCCAGCAGTGAAGCGGGGAGGTTCTACGAGCAGTACTTC
>NA|TRBD1|TRBV4-2|TRBJ1-2
CASSQEGTDNYGYTF
TGTGCCAGCAGCCAAGAAGGGACAGATAACTATGGCTACACCTTC
>NA|TRBD1|TRBV6-5|TRBJ1-2
CASRAQDRGSYGYTF
TGTGCCAGCAGAGCCCAGGACAGGGGTAGCTATGGCTACACCTTC
>NA|NA|TRBV10-2|TRBJ2-1
CASGIVSSYNEQFF
TGCGCCAGCGGTATTGTGAGCTCCTACAATGAGCAGTTCTTC
>few|NA|TRBV3-1/TRBV3-2|TRBJ1-5
CASSQGGGSQPQHF
TGTGCCAGCAGCCAAGGAGGTGGAAGTCAGCCCCAGCATTTT
>NA|TRBD1|TRBV6-5|TRBJ1-4
CASSWAGTGDEKLFF
TGTGCCAGCAGTTGGGCCGGGACAGGGGATGAAAAACTGTTTTTT
>NA|TRBD1|TRBV2|TRBJ2-1
CASRMGQQAYNEQFF
TGTGCCAGCAGGATGGGACAGCAGGCCTACAATGAGCAGTTCTTC
>NA|NA|TRBV19|TRBJ1-2
CASNGDFYGYTF
TGTGCCAGTAACGGGGATTTCTATGGCTACACCTTC
>NA|NA|TRBV5-6|TRBJ2-1
CASSLGSYNEQFF
TGTGCCAGCAGTCTAGGCTCCTACAATGAGCAGTTCTTC
>NA|TRBD2|TRBV30|TRBJ2-1
CAWTQAGGPGEQFF
TGTGCCTGGACCCAAGCGGGGGGGCCTGGGGAGCAGTTCTTC
>once|NA|TRBV7-9|TRBJ1-1
CASSSWTDMNTEAFF
TGTGCCAGCAGCTCGTGGACAGATATGAACACTGAAGCTTTCTTT
>NA|NA|TRBV15|TRBJ1-4
CATSRGLTEEKLFF
TGTGCCACCAGCAGAGGGCTCACAGAGGAAAAACTGTTTTTT
>NA|NA|TRBV5-1|TRBJ1-2
CASSQTGNYGYTF
TGCGCCAGCAGCCAAACAGGGAACTATGGCTACACCTTC
>NA|TRBD1|TRBV5-1|TRBJ2-7
CASSSGLRAGGESYEQYF
TGCGCCAGCAGCTCGGGCCTTAGGGCAGGGGGAGAATCCTACGAGCAGTACTTC
>NA|TRBD1|TRBV11-3|TRBJ1-1
CASSLTTGVKAFF
TGTGCCAGCAGCTTAACCACAGGGGTTAAAGCTTTCTTT
>NA|NA|TRBV19|TRBJ1-1
CASRSAATGRVTEAFF
TGTGCCAGTAGATCCGCCGCCACAGGGCGAGTGACTGAAGCTTTCTTT
>NA|NA|TRBV28|TRBJ1-1
CASSLSGTTEPEAFF
TGTGCCAGCAGTTTATCCGGGACAACTGAACCTGAAGCTTTCTTT
>NA|TRBD1|TRBV2|TRBJ2-3
CASSGDRGRTDTQYF
TGTGCCAGCAGTGGAGACAGGGGGCGGACGGATACGCAGTATTTT
>NA|TRBD1|TRBV4-2|TRBJ1-2
CASSLSEGQGKGYTF
TGTGCCAGCAGCCTAAGTGAAGGACAGGGGAAGGGCTACACCTTC
>once|NA|TRBV3-1/TRBV3-2|TRBJ2-4
CASSPLGGAGQNIQYF
TGTGCCAGCAGCCCTCTTGGGGGCGCGGGTCAAAACATTCAGTACTTC
>NA|TRBD2|TRBV11-2|TRBJ2-2
CASSSGLAGGRLNTGELFF
TGTGCCAGCAGCTCGGGACTAGCGGGGGGGCGTCTGAACACCGGGGAGCTGTTTTTT
>NA|TRBD1|TRBV4-1|TRBJ1-5
CASSQPSVVGGLYSNQPQHF
TGCGCCAGCAGTCAACCGTCCGTAGTAGGGGGCCTATATAGCAATCAGCCCCAGCATTTT
>NA|TRBD1|TRBV10-3|TRBJ2-7
CAITPGGTGPPYEQYF
TGTGCCATCACCCCAGGGGGGACAGGGCCCCCCTACGAGCAGTACTTC
>NA|NA|TRBV6-5|TRBJ1-2
CASTQKGGIDGYTF
TGTGCCAGCACCCAAAAAGGGGGAATCGATGGCTACACCTTC
>NA|NA|TRBV30|TRBJ1-5
CAWNEGAVQPQHF
TGTGCCTGGAACGAAGGGGCCGTACAGCCCCAGCATTTT
>NA|NA|TRBV5-1|TRBJ1-1
CASSFGQNTEAFF
TGCGCCAGCAGCTTTGGACAGAACACTGAAGCTTTCTTT
>NA|NA|TRBV5-6|TRBJ2-5
CASSLQGKEETQYF
TGTGCCAGCAGCCTCCAGGGGAAAGAAGAGACCCAGTACTTC
>NA|TRBD1|TRBV18|TRBJ1-2
CASSLGQGALDYGYTF
TGTGCCAGCTCACTGGGACAGGGGGCACTTGACTATGGCTACACCTTC
>NA|NA|TRBV5-1|TRBJ1-2
CASSLAGGTNYGYTF
TGCGCCAGCAGCTTGGCCGGGGGGACTAACTATGGCTACACCTTC
>few|TRBD1|TRBV4-2|TRBJ1-2
CASSQGAGQGASNHYGYTF
TGTGCCAGCAGCCAAGGGGCGGGACAGGGGGCCTCGAACCACTATGGCTACACCTTC
>once|NA|TRBV5-4|TRBJ2-1
CASSEASSSYNEQFF
TGTGCCAGCAGCGAGGCCTCGAGCTCCTACAATGAGCAGTTCTTC
>NA|TRBD2|TRBV14|TRBJ2-5
CASSQVLRGGAYGETQYF
TGTGCCAGCAGCCAAGTTCTTCGCGGGGGGGCGTATGGGGAGACCCAGTACTTC
>once|NA|TRBV15|TRBJ1-1
CATSRDLSPGTEAFF
TGTGCCACCAGCAGAGATCTTTCCCCGGGGACTGAAGCTTTCTTT
>NA|TRBD1|TRBV5-1|TRBJ1-6
CASRPTTGGSSPLHF
TGCGCCAGCCGACCTACTACAGGGGGCAGTTCACCCCTCCACTTT
>NA|TRBD2|TRBV5-1|TRBJ2-2
CASSLGLAGRDGSGELFF
TGCGCCAGCAGCTTGGGGCTAGCGGGGCGCGACGGGAGCGGGGAGCTGTTTTTT
>NA|NA|TRBV6-5|TRBJ1-1
CASIEQGVTEAFF
TGTGCCAGCATCGAACAGGGAGTCACTGAAGCTTTCTTT
>NA|NA|TRBV7-9|TRBJ1-2
CASSLGDYGYTF
TGTGCCAGCAGCTTAGGCGACTATGGCTACACCTTC
>NA|TRBD1|TRBV13|TRBJ1-3
CASSATPGGDGNTIYF
TGTGCCAGCAGCGCCACCCCAGGGGGTGATGGAAACACCATATATTTT
>NA|TRBD1|TRBV5-6|TRBJ1-1
CASSSSRQGDTEAFF
TGTGCCAGCAGCTCTTCGAGACAGGGTGACACTGAAGCTTTCTTT
>NA|TRBD2|TRBV18|TRBJ2-3
CASSPRTSGGQDITDTQYF
TGTGCCAGCTCACCGCGAACTAGCGGGGGGCAGGATATCACAGATACGCAGTATTTT
>NA|TRBD1|TRBV19|TRBJ1-2
CASSIWNRGYYGYTF
TGTGCCAGTAGTATTTGGAACAGGGGGTACTATGGCTACACCTTC